This T cell receptor beta chain was found in a study of CD4 and CD8 cells across lung adenocarcinoma regions. Comments on this clonotype: One end of the junction varies from germline; a read error may be responsible.

CDR3 length: 12 residues. Germline lookup yields CDR1 WSHSY and CDR2 SAAADI. TCRdb reanalysed the PCR reads using MiXCR and keeps one entry per CDR3 protein. The sample includes tens of thousands of distinct CDR3 sequences, 40% to 60% of them seen just once. V is TRBV10-2 and J is TRBJ2-1, with no clear D. The specimen was CD8+ T cells from the center of a lung tumor. The origin of this receptor is a male donor with lung adenocarcinoma. The CD4 and CD8 labels of this study may be unreliable. CDR3 nucleotide sequence: TGCGCCAGCAGTGAAGGGTACGAGGAGCAGTTTTTT. This encodes CASSEGYEEQFF.